The TCR beta chain described here comes from a study of blood T cell repertoires in COVID-19. Study-level information: The analysed material was cDNA or gDNA that came from T cells, B-cell-depleted T cells, or PBMCs.

The method was immunoSEQ multiplex PCR; TCRdb's version includes in-frame clones alone and lacks a portion of them. The data show some 96,000 clones, more than 75% seen once. The receptor's source is a human donor in a cohort sampled during active COVID-19. Sequenced: peripheral blood.

For the CDR3, the DNA is TGCGCCAGCAGATCCGACTTGGGGGGTGGTAATGAAAAACTGTTTTTT. It translates to CASRSDLGGGNEKLFF. The chain employs TRBV5-1 and TRBJ1-4, with D tentatively TRBD1 (5 bases). This CDR3 is built from 16 residues. Germline CDR1 and CDR2: SGHRS and YFSETQ. Deletions cut 5 bases from V and 4 bases from J, with 18 bases between.